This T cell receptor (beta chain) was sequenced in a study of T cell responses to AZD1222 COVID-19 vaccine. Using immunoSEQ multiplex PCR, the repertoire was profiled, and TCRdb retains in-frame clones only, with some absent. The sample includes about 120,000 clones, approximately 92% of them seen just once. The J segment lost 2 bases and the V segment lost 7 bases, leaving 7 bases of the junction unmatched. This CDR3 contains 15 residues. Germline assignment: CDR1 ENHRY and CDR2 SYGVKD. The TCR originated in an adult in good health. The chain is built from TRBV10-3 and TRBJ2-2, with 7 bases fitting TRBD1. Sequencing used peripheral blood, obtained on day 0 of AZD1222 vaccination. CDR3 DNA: TGTGCCATCAAGCGAGGGACAGAAAACACCGGGGAGCTGTTTTTT. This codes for CAIKRGTENTGELFF.